This T cell receptor (beta chain) was recovered during a study of identical twins. This clonotype was observed a few times. Its antigen is unknown. Notes on the study in general: Interpretation of the results relied on cross-sectional statistical analysis and not on following the same donors.

The junction had 4 bases not matched to a gene; V was cut back by 5 bases and J by 6 bases. There are 13 residues in the CDR3. One entry per CDR3 protein results from TCRdb running MiXCR on the 5' RACE reads. Of fewer than 550,000 distinct CDR3 sequences listed, roughly 15% are singletons. These data also featured in a second study, about yellow fever vaccine responses in identical twins. That publication notes: In identical twins, vaccine T cell responses appeared partly shared and partly individual.

The clonotype originates from a woman between 18 and 29 years old in good health. This chain links TRBV12-3 or TRBV12-4 with TRBJ2-1, with 7 nucleotides matching TRBD2. Sample: CD4+ T cells sorted from blood. The CDR3 reads CASSPGGSNEQFF. In DNA, the CDR3 is TGTGCCAGCAGTCCGGGAGGCAGCAATGAGCAGTTCTTC.